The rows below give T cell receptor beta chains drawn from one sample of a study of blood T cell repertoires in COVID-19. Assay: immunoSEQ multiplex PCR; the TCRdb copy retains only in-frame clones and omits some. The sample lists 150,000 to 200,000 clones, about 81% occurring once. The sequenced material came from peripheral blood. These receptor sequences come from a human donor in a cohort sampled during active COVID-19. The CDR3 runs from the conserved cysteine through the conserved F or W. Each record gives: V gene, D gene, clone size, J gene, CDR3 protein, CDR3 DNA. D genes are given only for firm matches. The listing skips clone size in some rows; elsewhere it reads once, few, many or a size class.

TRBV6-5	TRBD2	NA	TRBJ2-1	CASQPGTSGGYEQFF	TGTGCCAGCCAACCCGGGACTAGCGGGGGATATGAGCAGTTCTTC
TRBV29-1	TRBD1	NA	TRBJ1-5	CSAGQGTGQPQHF	TGCAGCGCCGGACAGGGAACAGGTCAGCCCCAGCATTTT
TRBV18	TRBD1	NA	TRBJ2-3	CASSPNTGGRRTDTQYF	TGTGCCAGCTCACCTAATACAGGGGGACGGCGCACAGATACGCAGTATTTT
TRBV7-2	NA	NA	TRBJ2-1	CASSSQGGIYNEQFF	TGTGCCAGCAGCTCGCAGGGCGGAATATACAATGAGCAGTTCTTC
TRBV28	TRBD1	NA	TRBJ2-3	CASRPNPDRRSTDTQYF	TGTGCCAGCAGACCCAACCCGGACAGGAGAAGCACAGATACGCAGTATTTT
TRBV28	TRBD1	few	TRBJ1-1	CASSQQGAGKTEAFF	TGTGCCAGCAGCCAACAGGGGGCGGGAAAGACTGAAGCTTTCTTT
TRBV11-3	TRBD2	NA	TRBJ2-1	CASSPRTSEGEQFF	TGTGCCAGCAGCCCACGGACTAGCGAGGGTGAGCAGTTCTTC
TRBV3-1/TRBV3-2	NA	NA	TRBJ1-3	CASSQATGDTIYF	TGTGCCAGCAGCCAAGCGACGGGGGACACCATATATTTT
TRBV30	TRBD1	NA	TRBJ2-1	CAWAPGTGGFEQFF	TGTGCCTGGGCTCCCGGGACAGGGGGCTTTGAGCAGTTCTTC
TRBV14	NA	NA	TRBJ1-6	CASSLIRGHNSPLHF	TGTGCCAGCAGCCTTATCAGGGGTCATAATTCACCCCTCCACTTT
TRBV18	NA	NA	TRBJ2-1	CASSPPGQGGGGEQFF	TGTGCCAGCTCACCACCGGGGCAGGGAGGAGGAGGTGAGCAGTTCTTC
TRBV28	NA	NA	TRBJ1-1	CASSQGGRSTEAFF	TGTGCCAGCAGCCAGGGAGGGCGCTCCACTGAAGCTTTCTTT
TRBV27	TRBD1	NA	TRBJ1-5	CASRRESGTDDQPQHF	TGTGCCAGCAGGAGAGAGTCCGGGACAGATGATCAGCCCCAGCATTTT
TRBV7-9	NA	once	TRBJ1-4	CASSLLQGGEKLFF	TGTGCCAGCAGCTTATTACAGGGCGGCGAAAAACTGTTTTTT
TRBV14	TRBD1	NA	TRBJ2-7	CASSQDRDRRYEQYF	TGTGCCAGCAGCCAAGACCGGGACAGGAGGTACGAGCAGTACTTC
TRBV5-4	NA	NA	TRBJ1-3	CASSETGSSGNTIYF	TGTGCCAGCAGCGAAACAGGGAGCTCTGGAAACACCATATATTTT
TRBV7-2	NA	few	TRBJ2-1	CASSLARGTYNEQFF	TGTGCCAGCAGCTTAGCCAGGGGAACTTACAATGAGCAGTTCTTC
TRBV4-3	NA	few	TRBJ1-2	CASSQDFPGVYGYTF	TGCGCCAGCAGCCAAGACTTTCCAGGGGTCTATGGCTACACCTTC
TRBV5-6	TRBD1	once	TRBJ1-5	CASSLWGTGVRQPQHF	TGTGCCAGCAGCTTGTGGGGGACAGGGGTACGGCAGCCCCAGCATTTT
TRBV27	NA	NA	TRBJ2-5	CARLQETQYF	TGTGCCAGGCTACAAGAGACCCAGTACTTC
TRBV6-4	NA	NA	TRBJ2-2	CASSLGGGELFF	TGTGCCAGCAGTCTTGGCGGCGGGGAGCTGTTTTTT
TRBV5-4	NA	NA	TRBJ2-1	CASSSEGDPYNEQFF	TGTGCCAGCAGCTCCGAGGGAGATCCCTACAATGAGCAGTTCTTC
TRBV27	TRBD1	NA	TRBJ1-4	CASSLSFQGGSEKLFF	TGTGCCAGCAGTTTATCGTTTCAAGGGGGCAGTGAAAAACTGTTTTTT
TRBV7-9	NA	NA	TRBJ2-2	CASSPSGSVTGELFF	TGTGCCAGCAGCCCATCAGGGTCGGTCACCGGGGAGCTGTTTTTT
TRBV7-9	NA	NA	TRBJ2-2	CASSIQGLHTGELFF	TGTGCCAGCAGCATCCAGGGGTTACACACCGGGGAGCTGTTTTTT
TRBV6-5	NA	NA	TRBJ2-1	CASRRLGFSYNEQFF	TGTGCCAGCAGGAGGCTTGGGTTCTCCTACAATGAGCAGTTCTTC
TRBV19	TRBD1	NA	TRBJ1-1	CASSLRGQMNTEAFF	TGTGCCAGTAGTTTACGGGGACAGATGAACACTGAAGCTTTCTTT
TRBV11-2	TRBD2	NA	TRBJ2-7	CASSLEGSGGAFMYEQYF	TGTGCCAGCAGCTTAGAGGGTAGCGGGGGGGCCTTTATGTACGAGCAGTACTTC
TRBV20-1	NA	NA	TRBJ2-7	CSVFGQYEQYF	TGCAGTGTTTTTGGACAGTACGAGCAGTACTTC
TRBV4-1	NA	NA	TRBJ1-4	CASSQAGNAPNEKLFF	TGCGCCAGCAGCCAAGCGGGAAACGCTCCGAATGAAAAACTGTTTTTT
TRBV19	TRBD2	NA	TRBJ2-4	CASTYGGGTLGNIQYF	TGTGCCAGTACCTATGGGGGGGGGACTCTTGGAAACATTCAGTACTTC
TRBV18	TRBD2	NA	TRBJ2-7	CASSLGLADVYEQYF	TGTGCCAGCTCACTGGGACTAGCGGACGTCTACGAGCAGTACTTC
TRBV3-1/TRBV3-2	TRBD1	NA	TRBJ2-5	CAASVGTGSRETQYF	TGTGCCGCAAGTGTCGGGACAGGGTCCAGGGAGACCCAGTACTTC
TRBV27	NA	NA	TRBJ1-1	CASSLWQNTEAFF	TGTGCCAGCAGTTTGTGGCAGAACACTGAAGCTTTCTTT
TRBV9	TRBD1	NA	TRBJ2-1	CASSVAGTGRIPQFF	TGTGCCAGCAGCGTAGCAGGGACAGGGCGAATTCCGCAGTTCTTC
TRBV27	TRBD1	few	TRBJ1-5	CASSPGQGRNQPQHF	TGTGCCAGCAGCCCGGGACAGGGCAGAAATCAGCCCCAGCATTTT
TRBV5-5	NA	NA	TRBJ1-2	CASSLSGSNYGYTF	TGTGCCAGCAGCTTGTCAGGCTCTAACTATGGCTACACCTTC
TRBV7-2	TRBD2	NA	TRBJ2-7	CASSWGTSGGSSYEQYF	TGTGCCAGCAGCTGGGGGACTAGCGGGGGGAGCTCCTACGAGCAGTACTTC
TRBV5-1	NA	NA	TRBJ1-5	CASSLGGQQPQHF	TGCGCCAGCAGCTTGGGGGGGCAGCAGCCCCAGCATTTT
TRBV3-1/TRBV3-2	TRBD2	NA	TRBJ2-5	CASSQPTGDGTSGQETQYF	TGTGCCAGCAGCCAACCTACAGGGGACGGGACTAGCGGACAAGAGACCCAGTACTTC
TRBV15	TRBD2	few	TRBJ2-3	CATSSRLAGGADTQYF	TGTGCCACCAGCAGTAGGTTAGCGGGAGGGGCAGATACGCAGTATTTT
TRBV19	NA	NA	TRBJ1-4	CASTPTGALDEKLFF	TGTGCCAGTACTCCGACAGGAGCTTTAGATGAAAAACTGTTTTTT
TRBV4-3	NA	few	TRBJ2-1	CASSPVLDRREQFF	TGCGCCAGCAGCCCAGTACTAGACCGGCGTGAGCAGTTCTTC
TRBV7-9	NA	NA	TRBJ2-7	CASSPRGPYEQYF	TGTGCCAGCAGCCCCAGGGGTCCCTACGAGCAGTACTTC
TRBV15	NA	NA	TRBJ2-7	CATSRDWHEQYF	TGTGCCACCAGCAGAGATTGGCACGAGCAGTACTTC
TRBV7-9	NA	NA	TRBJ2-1	CASSSVGRGYNEQFF	TGTGCCAGCAGCTCCGTGGGGCGGGGTTACAATGAGCAGTTCTTC
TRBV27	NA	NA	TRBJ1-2	CASRRGTSSYGYTF	TGTGCCAGCAGGAGAGGGACATCAAGCTATGGCTACACCTTC
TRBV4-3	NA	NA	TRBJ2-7	CASSQEGVSSYEQYF	TGCGCCAGCAGCCAAGAGGGCGTAAGCTCCTACGAGCAGTACTTC